Given below is one T cell receptor beta chain in context. The antigen remains undetermined. This sample stems from a study of prognosis after radiotherapy for stage I lung cancer. Study overall: Patient ages ran from about 50 to 84, with a median of 74.5 years, and the group had 13 men and about six women.

Notes on the study in general: It was not determined whether the expanded TCR clones were tumor-specific.

CDR3 size: 16 residues. Germline V CDR1 and CDR2: SGHAT, FQDESV (reference sequence). The V end was cut by 5 bases, the J end by 2 bases, with 13 bases between. Two-round multiplex PCR amplified TCR beta CDR3 from genomic DNA. Round-one PCR had primers specific to each TRBV and TRBJ gene. Each CDR3 protein is one row after TCRdb ran MiXCR on the multiplex PCR reads. The sample holds about 47,000 distinct CDR3 sequences, 30% to 35% seen once. The receptor was derived from a donor aged 50 or older with non-small cell lung cancer. The source material was PBMCs, sampled before or after stereotactic body radiation therapy (not recorded which). This chain joins TRBV11-1 and TRBJ2-6; D gene uncertain. The CDR3 region has the DNA TGTGCCAGCAGCCCTACCCCACACGCTGGGGCCAACGTCCTGACTTTC. This sequence encodes CASSPTPHAGANVLTF.